Listed below are T cell receptor beta chains from one sample, sequenced in a study of T cells in Graves' hyperthyroidism and ophthalmopathy. TCRdb analysed the multiplex PCR reads with MiXCR anew, one entry per CDR3 protein. The table records over 250,000 distinct CDR3 sequences, less than 30% of them present only once. Sample: blood. The receptors derive from a man aged 35 to 55 with Graves' hyperthyroidism that later progressed to Graves' ophthalmopathy. Both conserved end residues are part of each CDR3. The D gene is left open where the match is weak. Not all rows give a size; the values are once, few, many and, for expanded clones, a class.

J,size,V,D,DNA,CDR3
TRBJ2-2,many,TRBV5-1,-,TGCGCCAGCAGCTTGACTAACACCGGGGAGCTGTTTTTT,CASSLTNTGELFF
TRBJ1-1,many,TRBV7-9,TRBD1,TGTGCCAGCAGCCAAGGACAGGGGGCATGGGAGGAAGCTTTCTTT,CASSQGQGAWEEAFF
TRBJ2-4,once,TRBV20-1,TRBD1,TGCAGTGCTGCCCGGACAGGGAATAGCCTAGCAGCCAAAAACATTCAGTACTTC,CSAARTGNSLAAKNIQYF
TRBJ1-1,many,TRBV13,-,TGTGCCAGCAGACCCCGACCCGGAGGTGTGAACACTGAAGCTTTCTTT,CASRPRPGGVNTEAFF
TRBJ2-2,many,TRBV30,TRBD2,TGTGCCTGGACCCGACTAGCGGGAGTCCCCGGGGAGCTGTTTTTT,CAWTRLAGVPGELFF
TRBJ2-7,many,TRBV19,-,TGTGCCAGTAGTATAGGAGGGATCGAGCAGTACTTC,CASSIGGIEQYF
TRBJ2-3,many,TRBV7-2,-,TGTGCCAGCAGCTTAGCTACCTTCACAGATACGCAGTATTTT,CASSLATFTDTQYF
TRBJ2-5,once,TRBV7-2,-,TGTGCCAGCAGCTTAGCTGGGGGCTTGGAGACCCAGTACTTC,CASSLAGGLETQYF
TRBJ1-1,-,TRBV5-1,-,TGCGCCAGCAGCTTGGGCCTGGGGCGAAGCACTGAAGCTTTCTTT,CASSLGLGRSTEAFF
TRBJ1-2,-,TRBV6-5,-,TGTGCCAGCAGTTACTCGCGGGGGCAATATGGCTACACCTTC,CASSYSRGQYGYTF